This paragraph covers one T cell receptor (beta chain) sequence. This sample is part of a study of T-cell memory formation after mild COVID-19. TCRdb re-analysed the 5' RACE reads in MiXCR, keeping a single row per CDR3 protein. The profile shows about 110,000 distinct CDR3 sequences, 15% to 20% of them singletons. The TCR was taken from a man younger than 30 who had mild COVID-19 (a few samples of this study predate the infection). Cell type and time point are not known. The sample consisted of PBMCs or a T cell subset sorted from them (not recorded which).

This CDR3 is CASREGTYSNQPQHF. The CDR3 nucleotides read TGTGCCAGCAGGGAGGGTACTTATAGCAATCAGCCCCAGCATTTT. This chain joins TRBV6-6 and TRBJ1-5; D remains ambiguous. V gave up 6 bases and J gave up 0 bases, with 12 bases separating them. Germline CDR1 MNHNY, CDR2 SVGAGI (reference sequence). The CDR3 is 15 amino acids.